These T cell receptor beta chains were read from a single sample in a study of sequential checkpoint blockade in melanoma. TCRdb's table, derived via immunoSEQ multiplex PCR, lists solely in-frame clones and lacks some. The sample lists 3,600 or so clones; roughly 50% were seen once. The sequencing used CD8+ T cells sorted from blood (inferred from file names), collected from a patient given nivolumab and ipilimumab in sequence. The receptors come from a human patient with melanoma. Some clones in this sample may be carry-over from other donors' samples. Each CDR3 is given without its conserved first and last residue.

J	V	CDR3
TRBJ1-1	TRBV23-1	ASSLAGTEAF
TRBJ1-2	TRBV28	ASSLSLGYGYT
TRBJ1-1	TRBV7-2	ASAGNTEAF
TRBJ1-3	TRBV30	AWSSWQGPDSGNTIY
TRBJ2-5	TRBV5-4	ASSFKLAGDQETQY
TRBJ1-6	TRBV4-3	ASSQDSSAGGNSPLH
TRBJ2-2	TRBV4-1	ASSQVAGGTGELF
TRBJ2-7	TRBV27	ASSPGRTTYEQY
TRBJ2-1	TRBV29-1	SVEKRGAANEQF
TRBJ2-1	TRBV9	ASTGLAGGNEQF
TRBJ2-3	TRBV11-2	ASSPGGRAGVLGDTQY
TRBJ1-2	TRBV19	TSSTAGQGREDYCYT
TRBJ2-1	TRBV19	ASSIAWQGAYNEQF
TRBJ2-7	TRBV13	ASRSRGDSRVRY
TRBJ2-2	TRBV2	ASSGLSPSVSGELF
TRBJ2-5	TRBV11-2	ASRYTGEETQY
TRBJ2-3	TRBV7-9	ASSHPGGVAGLTDTQY
TRBJ2-7	TRBV25-1	ASSNGKGGYLGNEQY
TRBJ1-1	TRBV4-1	ASSQDGAPQGRNTEAF
TRBJ1-1	TRBV6-5	ASRKRGVVTEAF
TRBJ1-2	TRBV28	ASSFPGRNGYT
TRBJ2-1	TRBV5-8	ASSLGPSPIEQF
TRBJ2-1	TRBV30	AWSGAGVSYNEQF
TRBJ2-7	TRBV19	ASRSTGEAYEQY
TRBJ2-7	TRBV19	ASSVASGEYEQY
TRBJ2-5	TRBV2	ASKPGQGARQETQY
TRBJ2-5	TRBV7-9	ASSPRTGQEQETQY
TRBJ1-1	TRBV4-1	ASSHPVLNTEAF
TRBJ1-5	TRBV6-5	ASRLSGDSNQPQH
TRBJ1-2	TRBV4-1	ASSQDLVGTGDGYT
TRBJ2-7	TRBV6-1	ASRDGAGEQY
TRBJ2-5	TRBV7-3	ASSLRAGTGSETQY
TRBJ1-5	TRBV6-6	ASSSRGSGNQPQH
TRBJ1-5	TRBV19	ASSWASNQPQH
TRBJ1-2	TRBV4-3	ASSQGAEYNYGYT
TRBJ2-2	TRBV7-9	ASSNRQGAANTGELF